Presented here are 19 T cell receptor beta chains from one specimen sequenced in a study of blood T cell repertoires in COVID-19. Here immunoSEQ multiplex PCR was the method, and the copy in TCRdb shows in-frame clones only, minus some. The data contain about 78,000 clones, about 90% of them singletons. Sequenced: peripheral blood. The receptor set was obtained from a woman in her fifties or sixties in a cohort sampled during active COVID-19.

This clone has just one count. The chain is built from TRBV28 and TRBJ2-5; 9 bases align to TRBD2. This CDR3 has 15 residues. With V trimmed by 2 bases and J by 5 bases, 6 bases remained unmatched. Germline CDR1 and CDR2: MDHEN and SYDVKM. The CDR3 here is CASSLEAGGVETQYF. The CDR3 nucleotides read TGTGCCAGCAGTTTAGAAGCGGGAGGAGTGGAGACCCAGTACTTC.

This chain links TRBV5-6 with TRBJ2-2; weak D call: TRBD1 (5 bases). The CDR3 is 12 residues long. Germline CDR1 is SGHDT and CDR2 is YYEEEE. V shed 4 bases and J shed 6 bases, with 7 bases lying between them. In DNA, the CDR3 is TGTGCCAGCAGCCCAGGGCCCGGGGAGCTGTTTTTT. Protein product: CASSPGPGELFF.

J is TRBJ2-1 and V is TRBV28; 7 bases are a match to TRBD2. There are 12 residues in the CDR3. Losses at the gene ends were 9 bases for V and 9 bases for J; bases not matched to a gene: 8. CDR1 is MDHEN, CDR2 SYDVKM, per germline. CDR3 coding DNA: TGTGCCAGTGGGCGGGGGTTGGGTGAGCAGTTCTTC. It is translated as CASGRGLGEQFF.

This clone was detected a few times. The chain links TRBV2 to TRBJ2-5; 9 bases align to TRBD2. The germline V gene encodes CDR1 SNHLY and CDR2 FYNNEI. Germline trimming cut 3 bases from V and 1 base from J; bases unmatched to any gene: 6. This CDR3 region has 16 residues. The CDR3 is CASSEGVTSGQETQYF. CDR3 coding DNA: TGTGCCAGCAGTGAGGGGGTGACTAGCGGCCAAGAGACCCAGTACTTC.

The chain employs TRBV27 and TRBJ2-1, with D possibly matching TRBD2 (5 bases). Per germline, CDR1 MNHEY and CDR2 SMNVEV (reference sequence). The CDR3 is 15 amino acids. Trimming shortened V by 6 bases and J by 0 bases, and 12 bases separated the two germline ends. The CDR3 here is CASRTISGSYNEQFF. CDR3 nucleotides: TGTGCCAGCAGGACAATAAGCGGCTCCTACAATGAGCAGTTCTTC.

The chain carries TRBV27 and TRBJ1-1; 7 positions match TRBD1. The CDR3 runs 13 residues. CDR1 is MNHEY, CDR2 SMNVEV, per germline (reference sequence). The junction had 4 bases not matched to a gene; V was cut back by 5 bases and J by 4 bases. The CDR3 here is CASSRDRVTEAFF. The CDR3, as DNA: TGTGCCAGCAGTCGGGACAGAGTCACTGAAGCTTTCTTT.

V is TRBV9 and J is TRBJ1-3; 7 nucleotides align to TRBD1. Trimming at V came to 3 bases and at J to 1 base, leaving 7 bases not matched to a gene. The CDR3 totals 16 residues. Per the germline V gene, CDR1 is SGDLS and CDR2 is YYNGEE. The CDR3: CASSGQQGWSGNTIYF. Here the CDR3 DNA reads TGTGCCAGCAGCGGACAACAGGGGTGGTCTGGAAACACCATATATTTT.

This chain uses TRBV19 with TRBJ2-1; TRBD2 aligns across 10 bases. Losses at the gene ends were 3 bases for V and 3 bases for J; bases not matched to a gene: 8. This CDR3 has 17 residues. Germline lookup yields CDR1 LNHDA and CDR2 SQIVND (reference sequence). In DNA form, the CDR3 reads TGTGCCAGTAGTATTGGCAGCGGGAGGGATTTCTACAATGAGCAGTTCTTC. Amino acids: CASSIGSGRDFYNEQFF.

The gene calls are TRBV2 and TRBJ2-3, with 11 bases lining up with TRBD2. J lost 4 bases, V lost 7 bases, and 10 bases had no gene match. This CDR3 comprises 16 residues. Germline CDR1 is SNHLY and CDR2 is FYNNEI. The CDR3 region has the DNA TGTGCCAGCACTCCCGGACTAGCGGGTCCCGCAGATACGCAGTATTTT. Protein: CASTPGLAGPADTQYF.

V gene TRBV4-1 combines with J gene TRBJ2-7; D possibly corresponds to TRBD2 (6 bases). CDR1 is MGHRA and CDR2 is YSYEKL in the germline V gene. V gave up 4 bases and J gave up 1 base, with 14 bases separating them. The CDR3 covers 15 residues. The CDR3 DNA is TGCGCCAGCAGCCGGGTTGGGGACTCTTCCTACGAGCAGTACTTC. Translation gives CASSRVGDSSYEQYF.

The rearrangement joins TRBV28 to TRBJ1-2, with D possibly TRBD1 on 6 matching bases. The V end lost 2 bases, the J end lost 4 bases, and 17 bases lay between the germline ends. The CDR3 runs to 16 residues. Germline CDR1 and CDR2: MDHEN and SYDVKM. The CDR3 loop reads CASSLPIGQMGYGYTF. CDR3 nucleotide sequence: TGTGCCAGCAGTTTACCCATCGGACAGATGGGCTATGGCTACACCTTC.

The chain carries TRBV19 and TRBJ1-6, with D tentatively TRBD1 (5 bases). From germline, CDR1 is LNHDA and CDR2 SQIVND (reference sequence). V was trimmed by 7 bases and J by 6 bases, leaving 13 bases between them. CDR3 length: 14 amino acids. For the CDR3, the DNA is TGTGCCAGTACAACCGGACAAGTTAATTCACCCCTCCACTTT. Amino acids: CASTTGQVNSPLHF. Combining the CDR3 with reference TRBV19 and TRBJ1-6 gives the whole variable domain DGGITQSPKYLFRKEGQNVTLSCEQNLNHDAMYWYRQDPGQGLRLIYYSQIVNDFQKGDIAEGYSVSREKKESFPLTVTSAQKNPTAFYLCASTTGQVNSPLHFGNGTRLTVT.

The CDR3 nucleotides are TGTGCCAGCAGCTTGTACAGCGGGGCGGGCAATGAGCAGTTCTTC. Residues: CASSLYSGAGNEQFF. The chain joins TRBV7-9 to TRBJ2-1, with 7 positions matching TRBD2. After removal of 3 bases from V and 6 bases from J, the junction contained 8 bases not matched to a gene. Germline V lookup: CDR1 SEHNR, CDR2 FQNEAQ (reference sequence). The CDR3 covers 15 residues.

The chain joins TRBV7-9 to TRBJ2-4, with D possibly matching TRBD1 (6 bases). Germline CDR1 reads SEHNR; CDR2 reads FQNEAQ (reference sequence). Trimming took off 1 base at V and 0 bases at J, with 19 bases between the two ends. CDR3 length: 19 residues. CDR3 region: CASSLVLDRKEIAKNIQYF. DNA for the CDR3: TGTGCCAGCAGCTTAGTCCTGGACAGAAAAGAAATAGCCAAAAACATTCAGTACTTC.

The V and J genes are TRBV27 and TRBJ2-3, with D hard to call. The germline gives CDR1 MNHEY, CDR2 SMNVEV (reference sequence). The V end was cut by 4 bases, the J end by 4 bases, with 9 bases between. This CDR3 contains 13 residues. CDR3 DNA: TGTGCCAGCAGTTACCAGGTCCCAGATACGCAGTATTTT. Residues: CASSYQVPDTQYF.

The genes are TRBV6-5 and TRBJ2-5; D is perhaps TRBD2 (6 bases). The ends were cut back, 0 bases at V and 5 bases at J, with 13 bases in the middle. The germline V gene has CDR1 MNHEY and CDR2 SVGAGI. The CDR3 contains 15 residues. CDR3 loop: CASSYSPSGRETQYF. The CDR3 bases are TGTGCCAGCAGTTACTCCCCTTCAGGGAGGGAGACCCAGTACTTC.

The rearrangement links TRBV5-4 to TRBJ2-7, with 9 nucleotides matching TRBD1. Germline CDR1 is SGHNT and CDR2 is YYREEE (reference sequence). After removal of 7 bases from V and 3 bases from J, the junction contained 11 bases not matched to a gene. This CDR3 has 15 amino acids. The CDR3: CASGPRTGEDYEQYF. The CDR3 DNA reads as TGTGCCAGCGGACCCCGGACAGGGGAGGACTACGAGCAGTACTTC.

CDR3 in amino acids: CASSSSSSNPNNEQFF. The DNA of the CDR3 is TGTGCCAGTAGTAGCTCTAGCTCGAATCCTAACAATGAGCAGTTCTTC. V is TRBV19 and J is TRBJ2-1; a weak D match, TRBD2 (5 bases). Trimming took 4 bases from V and 5 from J, leaving 18 bases between them. CDR3 length equals 16 residues. The germline V gene encodes CDR1 LNHDA and CDR2 SQIVND (reference sequence).

The J gene is TRBJ1-1, the V gene TRBV20-1, with TRBD1 as a possible D gene (5 bases). Trimming shortened V by 5 bases and J by 9 bases, and 13 bases separated the two germline ends. In germline, CDR1 is DFQATT, CDR2 SNEGSKA (reference sequence). The CDR3 is made up of 11 amino acids. CDR3 residues: CSASPGGKAFF. CDR3 in DNA: TGCAGTGCTTCCCCCGGGGGGAAAGCTTTCTTT.